The rows below give T cell receptor beta chains drawn from one sample of a study of blood T cells in healthy people across ages. TCRdb processed the 5' RACE reads anew with MiXCR; each CDR3 protein has one entry. The sample lists 650,000 to 1,000,000 distinct CDR3 sequences; under 40% were seen once. The material sequenced was blood. All receptors come from a man aged 18 to 30 in good health. Both conserved end residues are trimmed from each CDR3. The D gene is left open where the match is weak. For some rows the clone size is stated as once, few or many, or as a class when expanded; others skip it.

TRBJ2-7 | NA | TRBV9 | NA | ASSGPPRYEQY
TRBJ1-2 | NA | TRBV12-3/TRBV12-4 | NA | ASSLISRGSANYGYT
TRBJ2-5 | TRBD2 | TRBV4-2 | NA | ASSQDRLGRVAFYEQY
TRBJ2-1 | NA | TRBV7-9 | NA | ASFHLGSDEQF
TRBJ2-7 | TRBD2 | TRBV25-1 | NA | ASSEWASGGPYEQY
TRBJ2-2 | NA | TRBV2 | NA | AGMVQGNTGELF
TRBJ2-5 | TRBD2 | TRBV12-3/TRBV12-4 | NA | ASSSPRLAGLGETQY
TRBJ2-1 | TRBD2 | TRBV20-1 | NA | SAVREGFGEQF
TRBJ2-7 | TRBD2 | TRBV10-3 | NA | AISDWREGTYEQY
TRBJ2-5 | NA | TRBV24-1 | NA | ATKQGETQY
TRBJ2-3 | TRBD1 | TRBV5-6 | NA | ASSKGGTGEDTQY
TRBJ2-1 | TRBD2 | TRBV7-9 | NA | ASSLITGGARNEQF
TRBJ2-1 | TRBD2 | TRBV12-3/TRBV12-4 | few | ASSGGGKQF
TRBJ2-1 | NA | TRBV18 | NA | ASSPLEQGGYYNEQF
TRBJ1-1 | NA | TRBV15 | many | ATSTRDNTEAF
TRBJ2-6 | NA | TRBV20-1 | NA | SARDSRGKYSGANVLT
TRBJ2-1 | TRBD1 | TRBV20-1 | NA | SAREGTGTYNEQF
TRBJ1-1 | NA | TRBV7-9 | few | ASSLVGAQAF
TRBJ2-6 | NA | TRBV5-8 | NA | ASSGQGRSSGANVLT
TRBJ1-2 | TRBD1 | TRBV28 | NA | ASSLGRGLGGYT
TRBJ2-2 | NA | TRBV10-3 | NA | AIRGVASLTPGELF
TRBJ1-1 | NA | TRBV28 | NA | ASNPHGHGNTEAF
TRBJ2-6 | NA | TRBV4-3 | NA | ASSQDGRTGGSGANVLT
TRBJ1-2 | NA | TRBV28 | few | ASSHSTEHYGYT
TRBJ2-1 | TRBD2 | TRBV7-2 | many | ASPKSAGENNEQF
TRBJ1-2 | TRBD1 | TRBV10-3 | NA | AISDAQGAVGGYT
TRBJ2-1 | TRBD2 | TRBV12-3/TRBV12-4 | NA | ASSSGLAGGLDNEQF
TRBJ2-1 | NA | TRBV20-1 | NA | SARGGGYHNEQF
TRBJ2-5 | NA | TRBV29-1 | NA | SVEQDNQETQY
TRBJ2-3 | NA | TRBV28 | NA | ATQPGTDTQY
TRBJ2-1 | TRBD2 | TRBV4-3 | NA | ASSQELAGGHNEQF
TRBJ1-1 | NA | TRBV27 | few | ASSRRQVDTEAF
TRBJ2-2 | NA | TRBV12-3/TRBV12-4 | few | ASTSFGELF
TRBJ2-3 | NA | TRBV10-1 | NA | ASSESQGWSTQY
TRBJ2-5 | TRBD2 | TRBV11-2 | NA | ASSYLQLAGGLGAYQETQY
TRBJ2-7 | NA | TRBV27 | NA | ASSLLRGLSYEQY
TRBJ2-7 | NA | TRBV6-2/TRBV6-3 | few | ASSWALESYEQY
TRBJ2-7 | NA | TRBV6-2/TRBV6-3 | NA | ASSVVYEQY
TRBJ1-1 | TRBD1 | TRBV6-2/TRBV6-3 | few | ASSPRQGGDTEAF
NA | TRBD1 | TRBV7-9 | NA | ASSTRTGMGGEQY
TRBJ2-5 | TRBD1 | TRBV20-1 | NA | SAKGTGGPETQY
TRBJ2-1 | NA | TRBV20-1 | few | SATSGIYNEQF
TRBJ2-5 | NA | TRBV20-1 | NA | SARDAGQIQETQY
TRBJ1-1 | NA | TRBV12-3/TRBV12-4 | few | ASSTSEANAF
TRBJ1-2 | NA | TRBV4-3 | NA | ASSQQTANYDYT
TRBJ1-1 | NA | TRBV7-9 | few | ASSPLATEAF
TRBJ2-5 | NA | TRBV20-1 | NA | SAGRADQETQY
TRBJ2-5 | NA | TRBV4-2 | NA | ASSPGGYTHEQY